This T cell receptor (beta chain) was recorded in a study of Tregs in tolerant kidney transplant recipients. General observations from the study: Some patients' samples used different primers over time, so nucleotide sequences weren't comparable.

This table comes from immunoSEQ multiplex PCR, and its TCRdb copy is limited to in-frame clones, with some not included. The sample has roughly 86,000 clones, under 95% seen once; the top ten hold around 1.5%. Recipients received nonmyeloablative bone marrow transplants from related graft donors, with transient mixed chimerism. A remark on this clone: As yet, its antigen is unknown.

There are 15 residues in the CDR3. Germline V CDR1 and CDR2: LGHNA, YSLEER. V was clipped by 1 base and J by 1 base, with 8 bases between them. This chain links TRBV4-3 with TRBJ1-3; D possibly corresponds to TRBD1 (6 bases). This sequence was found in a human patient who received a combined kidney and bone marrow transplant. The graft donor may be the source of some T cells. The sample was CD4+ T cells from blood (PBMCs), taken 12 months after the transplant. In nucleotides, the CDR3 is TGCGCCAGCAGCCAAGGGACAGCTTCTGGAAACACCATATATTTT. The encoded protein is CASSQGTASGNTIYF.